One T cell receptor (beta chain) is described in this entry. Profiling relied on immunoSEQ multiplex PCR, and the TCRdb table lists in-frame clones only, not all of them. The sample has about 84,000 clones; about 68% are singletons. This sample stems from a study of blood T cell repertoires in COVID-19. Looking at the study overall: Acute-phase and convalescent COVID-19 samples originated in the United States, Italy and Spain.

V lost 6 bases and J lost 2, with 15 bases in between. The CDR3 contains 15 residues. CDR1 is MNHEY and CDR2 is SVGAGI in the germline V gene. Sequenced: peripheral blood. The sequence was collected from a man aged 45 to 65 with active or convalescent COVID-19. This chain joins TRBV6-5 and TRBJ2-3; D possibly corresponds to TRBD1 (6 bases). CDR3 nucleotide sequence: TGTGCCAGCAGGAACCAGGGGTACCACACAGATACGCAGTATTTT. Translated, it gives CASRNQGYHTDTQYF.